Below are 4 T cell receptor beta chains sequenced from a single sample in a study of OX40 agonist ivuxolimab in advanced cancers. Library method: the immunoSEQ multiplex PCR assay. TCRdb retrieved this table from immuneACCESS and kept in-frame rearrangements only. Not all clones are present; in checked studies, unresolved V genes account for under half, and no reason is known for the remainder. The sample table contains 65,000 to 75,000 clones; only one count was recorded for roughly 89% of them. The top ten hold more than 0.85% of the sample. Sequencing was performed on CD4+ or CD8+ T cells sorted from blood, taken in a trial of the OX40 agonist ivuxolimab. Source of these receptors: an adult with an advanced solid tumor such as melanoma, head and neck, liver or kidney cancer.

The chain recombines TRBV19 with TRBJ2-2; 7 positions agree with TRBD1. This CDR3 contains 16 residues. V was pared by 10 bases and J by 3 bases, with 14 bases of the junction left unmatched. Germline CDR1 LNHDA, CDR2 SQIVND (reference sequence). The CDR3 DNA is TGTGCCATTAAGGCAGACGAACAGGGGTACACCGGGGAGCTGTTTTTT. It translates to CAIKADEQGYTGELFF.

In this sample, this clone turned up a few times. V gene TRBV5-1 combines with J gene TRBJ2-7; D may match TRBD1 or TRBD2 (5 bases each). This CDR3 spans 14 amino acids. The V end was cut by 1 base, the J end by 7 bases, with 15 bases between. Germline V gene lookup returns CDR1 SGHRS and CDR2 YFSETQ. The CDR3 nucleotides read TGCGCCAGCAGCTTGTCTTGGGGGTCGAAAGAGCAGTACTTC. Protein: CASSLSWGSKEQYF.

The rearrangement links TRBV2 to TRBJ2-5; the match to TRBD2 covers 14 bases. CDR3 length equals 17 residues. After removal of 10 bases from V and 3 bases from J, the junction contained 13 bases not matched to a gene. Germline V gene sequence: CDR1 SNHLY, CDR2 FYNNEI. CDR3 sequence (DNA): TGTGCCATTCAAGGGGGACCGGGACTAGCGGGGGAAGAGACCCAGTACTTC. Amino acid sequence: CAIQGGPGLAGEETQYF.

By share, this clone ranks as medium-sized. The rearrangement uses TRBV5-4 and TRBJ1-6, with D perhaps TRBD1 (6 bases). The CDR3 has 13 amino acids. CDR1 and CDR2 (germline): SGHNT, YYREEE (reference sequence). With 4 bases removed from V and 10 bases from J, the gap between germline ends came to 12 bases. CDR3 sequence: CASSQGYGSPLHF. CDR3 nucleotides: TGTGCCAGCAGCCAGGGGTACGGGTCACCCCTCCACTTT.